The clone carrying this TCR beta chain occurred many times. Germline-derived CDR1 and CDR2 are SGHRS and YFSETQ. The V segment lost 5 bases and the J segment 4 bases; nucleotides outside the gene matches: 6. The CDR3 length is 15 residues. The data are from a study of T-cell reconstitution after alpha-beta-depleted transplantation in children. As it was prepared, the TCRbeta library received unique molecular identifiers. TCRdb redid the calling of the PCR reads with MiXCR, one entry per CDR3 protein. Here the sample spans approximately 340,000 distinct CDR3 sequences, about a tenth being singletons. This receptor was obtained from a human donor who donated a stem cell graft to a child with acute lymphoblastic leukemia. The sequences come from PBMCs from the stem cell graft donor, collected from the stem cell graft. The V call is TRBV5-1, the J call TRBJ1-4; 9 nucleotides agree with TRBD1. CDR3: CASRNPGQGNEKLFF. DNA for the CDR3: TGCGCCAGCAGAAATCCGGGACAGGGTAATGAAAAACTGTTTTTT. The full variable domain, its missing parts supplied by reference TRBV5-1 and TRBJ1-4, is KAGVTQTPRYLIKTRGQQVTLSCSPISGHRSVSWYQQTPGQGLQFLFEYFSETQRNKGNFPGRFSGRQFSNSRSEMNVSTLELGDSALYLCASRNPGQGNEKLFFGSGTQLSVL.